The clone carrying this T cell receptor beta chain was observed once. These data originate in a study of control samples from healthy donors and cancer patients. In germline, CDR1 is MNHEY, CDR2 SMNVEV (reference sequence). Trimming cost V 4 bases and J 0 bases, with 9 bases left between them. This CDR3 spans 14 amino acids. This table comes from immunoSEQ multiplex PCR, and its TCRdb copy is limited to in-frame clones, with some not included. The sample has 160,000 or so clones, 94% seen once. The TCR comes from a woman aged 40 to 50 in good health. The specimen was blood. This rearrangement joins TRBV27 to TRBJ1-1; D is undetermined. The CDR3 spells CASSSLGMNTEAFF. CDR3 bases: TGTGCCAGCAGTTCTCTCGGCATGAACACTGAAGCTTTCTTT.